Listed here are 2 T cell receptor beta chains from one sample, sequenced in a study of blood T cell repertoires in COVID-19. Sequencing used immunoSEQ multiplex PCR; TCRdb keeps in-frame clones, though not all of them. The sample lists 200,000 to 300,000 clones, roughly 80% seen once, with roughly a tenth in the top ten. Material: peripheral blood. The source is an elderly woman with acute or convalescent COVID-19.

This chain links TRBV5-1 with TRBJ2-1; 7 nucleotides align to TRBD2. Losses at the gene ends were 1 base for V and 2 bases for J; bases not matched to a gene: 3. The CDR3 consists of 15 residues. Germline CDR1 SGHRS, CDR2 YFSETQ. CDR3: CASSLSGVAYNEQFF. For the CDR3, the DNA is TGCGCCAGCAGCTTGAGCGGGGTGGCCTACAATGAGCAGTTCTTC.

The chain is built from TRBV5-4 and TRBJ2-1; the D gene is possibly TRBD2 (6 bases). Deletions cut 4 bases from V and 1 base from J, with 9 bases between. Germline lookup yields CDR1 SGHNT and CDR2 YYREEE (reference sequence). CDR3 length equals 14 residues. The CDR3 protein is CASSPGGSYNEQFF. The CDR3 region has the DNA TGTGCCAGCAGCCCTGGGGGGTCCTACAATGAGCAGTTCTTC.